Sequencing of this T cell receptor beta chain was carried out in a study of T cells in Graves' hyperthyroidism and ophthalmopathy. Study background: Staff took peripheral blood when the initial diagnosis was made, before any treatment began. General study findings and limits: The model made its ophthalmopathy prediction, and onset followed a median roughly 6.5 months later.

The CDR3 sequence is 13 residues long. Trimming at V came to 3 bases and at J to 14 bases, leaving 8 bases not matched to a gene. Per germline, CDR1 DFQATT and CDR2 SNEGSKA (reference sequence). An absence of ophthalmopathy progression within 18 months meant stable Graves' hyperthyroidism. Many counts were recorded for this clonotype. The antigen remains undetermined. It was RNA transcripts that yielded the amplified TCR beta CDR3 regions. The HTBI primer set was used in a first-round RT-PCR of the TCR CDR3. TCRdb itself ran the multiplex PCR reads through MiXCR, one entry per CDR3 protein. The sample contains 300,000 to 350,000 distinct CDR3 sequences, approximately 13% of which appear only once.

This chain uses TRBV20-1 with TRBJ1-6, with 9 bases aligning to TRBD1. Sample: blood. The TCR sequence derives from a woman in her twenties or thirties with Graves' hyperthyroidism. CDR3 residues: CSASQDRGESLHF. The CDR3 nucleotides are TGCAGTGCTAGCCAGGACAGGGGAGAGTCCCTCCACTTT.